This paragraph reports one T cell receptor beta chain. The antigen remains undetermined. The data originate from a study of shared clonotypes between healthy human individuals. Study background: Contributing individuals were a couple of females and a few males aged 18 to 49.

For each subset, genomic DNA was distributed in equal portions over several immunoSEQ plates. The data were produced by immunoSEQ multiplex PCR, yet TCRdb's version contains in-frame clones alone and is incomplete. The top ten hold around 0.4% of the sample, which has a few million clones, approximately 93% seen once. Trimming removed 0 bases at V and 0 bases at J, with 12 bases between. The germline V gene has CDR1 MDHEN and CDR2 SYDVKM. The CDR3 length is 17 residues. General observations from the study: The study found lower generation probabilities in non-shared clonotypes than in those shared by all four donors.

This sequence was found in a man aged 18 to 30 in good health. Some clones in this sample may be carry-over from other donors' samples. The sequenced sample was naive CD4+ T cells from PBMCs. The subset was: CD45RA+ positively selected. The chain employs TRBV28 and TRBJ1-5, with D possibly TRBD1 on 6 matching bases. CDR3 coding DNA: TGTGCCAGCAGTTTATGGGGGGGCCGAGGTAGCAATCAGCCCCAGCATTTT. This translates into CASSLWGGRGSNQPQHF. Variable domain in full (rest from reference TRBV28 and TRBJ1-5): DVKVTQSSRYLVKRTGEKVFLECVQDMDHENMFWYRQDPGLGLRLIYFSYDVKMKEKGDIPEGYSVSREKKERFSLILESASTNQTSMYLCASSLWGGRGSNQPQHFGDGTRLSIL.